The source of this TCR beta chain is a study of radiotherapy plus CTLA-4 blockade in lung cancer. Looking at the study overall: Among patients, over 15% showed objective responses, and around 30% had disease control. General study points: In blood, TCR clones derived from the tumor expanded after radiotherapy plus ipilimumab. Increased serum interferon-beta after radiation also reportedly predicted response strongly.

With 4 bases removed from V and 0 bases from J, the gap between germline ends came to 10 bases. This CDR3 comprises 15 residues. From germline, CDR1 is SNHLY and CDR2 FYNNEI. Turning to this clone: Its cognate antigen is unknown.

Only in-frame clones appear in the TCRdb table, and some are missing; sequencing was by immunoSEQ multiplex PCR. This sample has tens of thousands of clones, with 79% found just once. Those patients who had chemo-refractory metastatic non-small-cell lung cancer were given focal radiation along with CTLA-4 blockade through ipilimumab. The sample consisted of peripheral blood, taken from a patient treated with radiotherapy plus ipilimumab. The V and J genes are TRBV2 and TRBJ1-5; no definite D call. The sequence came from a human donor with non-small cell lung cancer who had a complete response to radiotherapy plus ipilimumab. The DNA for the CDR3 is TGTGCCAGCAGTGTTGTCCGAGATAGCAATCAGCCCCAGCATTTT. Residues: CASSVVRDSNQPQHF.